This TCR beta chain was recovered during a study of blood T cell repertoires in COVID-19. About the research overall: Sources were T cells, B-cell-depleted T cells, or PBMCs; the material itself was cDNA or gDNA.

Recruitment covered roughly 22 US areas and drew participants whose ages spanned about 18 to 95 years. Participants' own reports of clinical history determined their cohort assignment. The CDR3 sequence is 16 residues long. CDR1 SGHRS and CDR2 YFSETQ come from the germline V gene. Deletions cut 0 bases from V and 0 bases from J, with 10 bases between. How the authors handled the data: Counts of nucleated cells, estimated from reference gene primer amplification, were obtained. Clones were sequenced by immunoSEQ multiplex PCR, and TCRdb holds only the in-frame ones, with some missing. V and J calls and clone size come straight from that table; D and trimming were deduced from the DNA. The sample carries about 440,000 clones, 70% to 90% recorded once. This clone was recorded a few times.

The clonotype was recovered from a woman aged 18 to 35 with acute COVID-19. The specimen sequenced was PBMCs or T cells enriched from blood (not recorded which). The chain recombines TRBV5-1 with TRBJ1-3; D is ambiguous. The CDR3 loop is CASSLDPGPSGNTIYF. The CDR3 bases are TGCGCCAGCAGCTTGGATCCAGGCCCCTCTGGAAACACCATATATTTT.